This T cell receptor beta chain originates from a study of blood T cells in healthy people across ages. A second roughly 7 to 12 cycle PCR used barcoded and J-beta primers. Every cDNA was tagged by a template-switch adaptor with 12 random nucleotides. TCRdb processed the 5' RACE reads anew with MiXCR; each CDR3 protein has one entry. The sample contains around 940,000 distinct CDR3 sequences, roughly 51% of which appear only once. J gave up 1 base and V 5 bases, and 4 bases lay outside the gene matches. This CDR3 comprises 14 residues. Ten or more counts support this clonotype. The receptor was isolated from an older woman in good health. The rearrangement joins TRBV12-3 or TRBV12-4 to TRBJ2-7; 8 bases agree with TRBD1. The sample taken for sequencing was blood. For the CDR3, the DNA is TGTGCCAGCAGTCCTCAGGGGGCGTCCTACGAGCAGTACTTC. Encoded protein: CASSPQGASYEQYF.